This T cell receptor beta chain comes out of a study of glioma-infiltrating T cells after dendritic cell vaccination. Study overall: Between about 2002 and 2013, patients got autologous tumor lysate-pulsed dendritic cell vaccines. Whole-study findings and limits: Higher pretreatment TIL content predicted longer progression-free time and survival. Only a small number of patients had complete blood and tumor samples.

Note on this clone: No antigen is known for it.

Trimming took off 2 bases at V and 2 bases at J, with 19 bases between the two ends. The CDR3 contains 19 residues. Germline values: CDR1 MNHNS, CDR2 SASEGT. Input was approximately 2 ug genomic DNA, or all available if less. Method: immunoSEQ multiplex PCR; TCRdb's copy keeps in-frame clones and lacks some. Here the sample spans roughly 38,000 clones, 70% to 85% being singletons. The chain employs TRBV6-1 and TRBJ2-6; the D gene is possibly TRBD1 (6 bases). The receptor comes from a human donor with glioblastoma. The input for sequencing was blood, taken before dendritic cell vaccination. As DNA, the CDR3 is TGTGCCAGCAGTGAACTTCGTACAGGGCTCAACCCTGGGGCCAACGTCCTGACTTTC. This translates into CASSELRTGLNPGANVLTF.